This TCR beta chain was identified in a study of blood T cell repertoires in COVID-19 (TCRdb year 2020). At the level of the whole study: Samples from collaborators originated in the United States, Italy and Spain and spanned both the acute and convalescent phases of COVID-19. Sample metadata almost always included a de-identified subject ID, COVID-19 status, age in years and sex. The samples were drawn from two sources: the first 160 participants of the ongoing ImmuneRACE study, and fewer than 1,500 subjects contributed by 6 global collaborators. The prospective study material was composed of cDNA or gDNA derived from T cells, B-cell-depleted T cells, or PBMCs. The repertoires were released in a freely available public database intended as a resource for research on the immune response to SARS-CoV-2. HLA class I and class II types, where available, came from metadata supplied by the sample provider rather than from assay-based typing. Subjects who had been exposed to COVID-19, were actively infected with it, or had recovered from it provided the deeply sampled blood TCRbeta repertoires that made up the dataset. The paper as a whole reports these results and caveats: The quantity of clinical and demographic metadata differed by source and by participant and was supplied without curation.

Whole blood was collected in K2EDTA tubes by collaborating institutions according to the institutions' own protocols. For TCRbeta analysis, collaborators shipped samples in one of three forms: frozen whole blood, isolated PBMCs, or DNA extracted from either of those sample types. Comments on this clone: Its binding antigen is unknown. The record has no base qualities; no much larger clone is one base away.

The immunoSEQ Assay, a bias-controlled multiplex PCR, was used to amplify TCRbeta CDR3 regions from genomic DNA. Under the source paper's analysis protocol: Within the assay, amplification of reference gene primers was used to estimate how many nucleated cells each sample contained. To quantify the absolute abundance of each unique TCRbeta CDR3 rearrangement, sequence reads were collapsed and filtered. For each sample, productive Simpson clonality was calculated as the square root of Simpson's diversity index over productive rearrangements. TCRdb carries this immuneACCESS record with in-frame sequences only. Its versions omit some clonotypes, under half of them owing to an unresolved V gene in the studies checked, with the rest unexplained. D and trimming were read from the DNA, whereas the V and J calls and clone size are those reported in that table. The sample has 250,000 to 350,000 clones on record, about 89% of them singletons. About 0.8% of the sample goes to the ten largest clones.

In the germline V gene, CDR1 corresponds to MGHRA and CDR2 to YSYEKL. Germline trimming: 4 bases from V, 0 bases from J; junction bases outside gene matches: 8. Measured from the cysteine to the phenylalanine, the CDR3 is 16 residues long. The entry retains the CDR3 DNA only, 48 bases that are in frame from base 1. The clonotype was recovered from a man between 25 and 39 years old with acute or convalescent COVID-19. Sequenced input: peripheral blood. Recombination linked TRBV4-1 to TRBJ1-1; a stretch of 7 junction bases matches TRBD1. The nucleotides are TGCGCCAGCAGCCGGGCAGGGGGAGGCATGAACACTGAAGCTTTCTTT. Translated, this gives CASSRAGGGMNTEAFF.